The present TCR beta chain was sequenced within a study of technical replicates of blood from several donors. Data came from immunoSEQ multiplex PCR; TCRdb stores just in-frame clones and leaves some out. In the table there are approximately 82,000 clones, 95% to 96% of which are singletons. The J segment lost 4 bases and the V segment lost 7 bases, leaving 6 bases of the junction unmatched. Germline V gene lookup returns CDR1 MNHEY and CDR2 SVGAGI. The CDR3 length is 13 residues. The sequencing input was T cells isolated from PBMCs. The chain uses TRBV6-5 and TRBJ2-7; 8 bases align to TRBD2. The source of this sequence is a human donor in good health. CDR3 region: CASTGTSSYEQYF. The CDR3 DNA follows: TGTGCCAGCACCGGGACTAGTAGTTACGAGCAGTACTTC.